Below, 24 T cell receptor beta chains from the same sample are listed, as sequenced in a study of shared clonotypes between healthy human individuals. Data came from immunoSEQ multiplex PCR; TCRdb stores just in-frame clones and leaves some out. The sample gives approximately 530,000 clones, about 95% of which show up once; 0.06% is in the top ten. The sample was naive CD4+ T cells sorted from blood. Subset here: CD45RA+ positively selected. All receptors derive from a woman in her twenties or thirties in good health.

The chain has TRBV6-5 and TRBJ2-5; tentatively, D is TRBD1 or TRBD2 (5 bases each). CDR1 is MNHEY and CDR2 is SVGAGI in the germline V gene. Between the trimmed V and J ends, which lost 6 bases and 4 bases, there was a span of 15 bases. The CDR3 contains 14 residues. Here the CDR3 reads CASSSVGVPETQYF. In DNA form, the CDR3 reads TGTGCCAGCAGCTCTGTGGGGGTGCCAGAGACCCAGTACTTC.

The chain joins TRBV6-6 to TRBJ1-1, with 10 bases matching TRBD1. In germline, CDR1 is MNHNY, CDR2 SVGAGI (reference sequence). The CDR3 has 13 amino acids. After removal of 5 bases from V and 6 bases from J, the junction contained 3 bases not matched to a gene. The CDR3 loop reads CASSDRGLAEAFF. CDR3 DNA sequence: TGTGCCAGCAGTGACAGGGGGCTCGCTGAAGCTTTCTTT.

The rearrangement links TRBV10-2 to TRBJ2-7; the match to TRBD2 covers 15 bases. J was trimmed by 0 bases and V by 6 bases; bases with no gene match: 6. Germline-derived CDR1 and CDR2 are WSHSY and SAAADI. The length of the CDR3 is 17 residues. The CDR3 sequence: CASRLRTSGRDSYEQYF. The CDR3 DNA reads as TGCGCCAGCAGACTCCGGACTAGCGGGAGGGACTCCTACGAGCAGTACTTC.

V gene TRBV5-4 combines with J gene TRBJ2-5, with D maybe TRBD1 (6 bases). TRBJ2-7 explains the end of the DNA better; the J call may be wrong. The CDR3 totals 15 residues. Per the germline V gene, CDR1 is SGHNT and CDR2 is YYREEE (reference sequence). CDR3 sequence (DNA): TGTGCCAGCAGCCTCCTTTTAGACAGGACGAGCGAGCAGTACTTC. Translated, it gives CASSLLLDRTSEQYF.

V usage is TRBV2 and J usage is TRBJ2-6; D is perhaps TRBD1 (6 bases). V shed 6 bases and J shed 2 bases, with 11 bases lying between them. There are 15 residues in the CDR3. Germline V gives CDR1 SNHLY, CDR2 FYNNEI. The CDR3 bases are TGTGCCAGCAGACGTACAGGGCCTGGGGCCAACGTCCTGACTTTC. Its translation: CASRRTGPGANVLTF.

The chain has TRBV11-2 and TRBJ2-3; possibly TRBD1 for D (6 bases). Germline V gene data show CDR1 as SGHAT and CDR2 as FQNNGV. The CDR3 spans 15 residues. Trimming shortened V by 4 bases and J by 3 bases, and 14 bases separated the two germline ends. The CDR3 loop reads CASSSVGQGTDTQYF. The DNA for the CDR3 is TGTGCCAGCAGCTCGGTTGGGCAGGGGACAGATACGCAGTATTTT.

V gene TRBV29-1 combines with J gene TRBJ2-1; TRBD2 matches 10 bases. Germline V CDR1 and CDR2: SQVTM, ANQGSEA. Trimming cost V 3 bases and J 6 bases; bases outside gene matches: 5. The CDR3 totals 14 residues. The CDR3: CSVEGTSAFNEQFF. For the CDR3, the DNA is TGCAGCGTTGAGGGGACTAGCGCTTTCAATGAGCAGTTCTTC.

The sample holds one count of this clone. J is TRBJ2-7 and V is TRBV9, with a tentative D call TRBD1 (5 bases). The CDR3 loop spans 14 amino acids. Germline V CDR1 and CDR2: SGDLS, YYNGEE. Trimming cost V 4 bases and J 4 bases, with 15 bases left between them. The CDR3 DNA follows: TGTGCCAGCAGCATCGGACATAAAGGGTACGAGCAGTACTTC. Translating it yields CASSIGHKGYEQYF.

The rearrangement joins TRBV6-6 to TRBJ1-4; 12 nucleotides line up with TRBD1. The germline CDR1 and CDR2 sequences are MNHNY and SVGAGI (reference sequence). The CDR3 covers 16 residues. The junction had 6 bases not matched to a gene; V was cut back by 2 bases and J by 8 bases. The CDR3 loop reads CASSYRGQGAGEKLFF. The CDR3 nucleotides are TGTGCCAGCAGTTACCGGGGACAGGGGGCGGGAGAAAAACTGTTTTTT.

This chain links TRBV28 with TRBJ1-5, with D unresolved. Trimming cost V 11 bases and J 3 bases, with 11 bases left between them. The CDR3 extends over 12 amino acids. Germline V CDR1 and CDR2: MDHEN, SYDVKM. DNA of the CDR3: TGTGCCGCAGGAGGGCTCAATCAGCCCCAGCATTTT. Translated: CAAGGLNQPQHF.

This chain uses TRBV11-3 with TRBJ2-3, with D hard to call. V lost 1 base, J lost 0 bases, and 8 bases lay in between. Germline V gene sequence: CDR1 SGHNT, CDR2 YENEEA. There are 15 residues in the CDR3. CDR3 sequence: CASSLGETSTDTQYF. CDR3 DNA: TGTGCCAGCAGCTTAGGGGAAACTAGCACAGATACGCAGTATTTT.

This sequence joins TRBV20-1 and TRBJ2-7, with D possibly matching TRBD1 (5 bases). CDR1 DFQATT and CDR2 SNEGSKA come from the germline V gene (reference sequence). The V gene lost 4 bases and the J gene lost 6 bases, with 10 bases spanning the gap. The CDR3 covers 11 residues. As DNA, the CDR3 is TGCAGTGCTAAGGCTGGGGCCGAGCAGTACTTC. Its translation: CSAKAGAEQYF.

J is TRBJ2-2 and V is TRBV19; D not resolved. The CDR3 is made up of 12 amino acids. Germline V lookup: CDR1 LNHDA, CDR2 SQIVND (reference sequence). Trimming took off 5 bases at V and 8 bases at J, with 9 bases between the two ends. The CDR3 here is CASSGRVGELFF. In DNA form, the CDR3 reads TGTGCCAGTAGTGGCCGGGTTGGGGAGCTGTTTTTT.

This clone was observed once. The chain recombines TRBV18 with TRBJ1-2, with D possibly matching TRBD1 (6 bases). The CDR3 contains 14 residues. Germline loops: CDR1 KGHSH, CDR2 LQKENI. Trimming took 3 bases from V and 6 from J, leaving 14 bases between them. The CDR3 sequence is CASSPVGALNGYTF. CDR3 nucleotides: TGTGCCAGCTCACCTGTGGGGGCGCTGAATGGCTACACCTTC.

This chain joins TRBV23-1 and TRBJ2-3; 8 bases are a match to TRBD2. TRBV23-1 is marked as an open reading frame, function uncertain. This CDR3 comprises 15 residues. V shed 4 bases, J shed 5 bases, and the junction held 8 bases outside the gene matches. CDR3 DNA: TGCGCCAGCAGTCGATCAGCGGGAGAACAAGATACGCAGTATTTT. Amino acids: CASSRSAGEQDTQYF.

The rearrangement joins TRBV5-1 to TRBJ2-5; weak D call: TRBD1 (5 bases). The J call may be incorrect, as the DNA end agrees better with TRBJ2-7. The germline CDR1 and CDR2 sequences are SGHRS and YFSETQ. CDR3 length: 13 amino acids. The CDR3 loop is CASRASGFREQYF. CDR3 DNA sequence: TGCGCCAGCAGAGCTTCAGGGTTTCGCGAGCAGTACTTC.

The chain is built from TRBV7-2 and TRBJ1-1; D call uncertain. Trimming cost V 2 bases and J 5 bases, with 12 bases left between them. Germline lookup yields CDR1 SGHTA and CDR2 FQGNSA. This CDR3 comprises 14 residues. The CDR3 sequence is CASSLKTVQTEAFF. The CDR3 DNA reads as TGTGCCAGCAGCTTAAAGACGGTTCAAACTGAAGCTTTCTTT.

This chain connects TRBV15 to TRBJ2-7; 10 bases line up with TRBD2. Trimming cost V 3 bases and J 3 bases; bases outside gene matches: 8. Germline assignment: CDR1 LNHNV and CDR2 YYDKDF (reference sequence). The CDR3 runs 16 residues. The DNA for the CDR3 is TGTGCCACCAGCAGGGAAAACTTAGCGGGAGGCTACGAGCAGTACTTC. As protein: CATSRENLAGGYEQYF.

CDR3 bases: TGTGCCAGCAGCAATGAAGTTCTAAATGAAAAACTGTTTTTT. Translating gives CASSNEVLNEKLFF. This chain connects TRBV21-1 to TRBJ1-4. TRBV21-1 is marked as a pseudogene. This CDR3 spans 14 amino acids.

This clone was observed a few times. The junction and the germline gene differ at one end; a read error may be behind it. The chain couples TRBV4-1 to TRBJ2-7; D is possibly TRBD2 (6 bases). Germline CDR1 and CDR2: MGHRA and YSYEKL. The CDR3 loop spans 10 amino acids. Here the CDR3 reads CASSLPGVPF. For the CDR3, the DNA is TGCGCCAGCAGCCTCCCGGGAGTCCCCTTC.

J is TRBJ2-3 and V is TRBV11-2; 15 bases are shared with TRBD2. With V trimmed by 4 bases and J by 2 bases, 7 bases remained unmatched. Germline CDR1 is SGHAT and CDR2 is FQNNGV. CDR3 length equals 18 residues. The CDR3 DNA is TGTGCCAGCAGCTCGGCAGGACTAGCGGGAGGGACCACAGATACGCAGTATTTT. This translates into CASSSAGLAGGTTDTQYF.

This clone was recorded once. V is TRBV18 and J is TRBJ2-1; TRBD2 matches at 14 bases. The junction had 15 bases not matched to a gene; V was cut back by 9 bases and J by 8 bases. CDR1 is KGHSH and CDR2 is LQKENI in the germline V gene. The CDR3 is 17 residues long. The CDR3 here is CASLQGEGLAGVHEQFF. CDR3 nucleotides: TGTGCCAGTCTTCAGGGAGAGGGACTAGCGGGAGTCCATGAGCAGTTCTTC.

The chain has TRBV2 and TRBJ1-1; tentatively, D is TRBD1 (6 bases). This CDR3 has 13 amino acids. From germline, CDR1 is SNHLY and CDR2 FYNNEI. V was shortened by 4 bases and J by 4 bases, with 10 bases between the two germline ends. The DNA for the CDR3 is TGTGCCAGCAGTGGTCAGGGGCGCACTGAAGCTTTCTTT. The encoded protein is CASSGQGRTEAFF.

The chain is built from TRBV28 and TRBJ1-1; 7 bases are shared with TRBD1. The ends lost 3 bases at V and 2 bases at J; junction bases unmatched: 3. The germline V gene has CDR1 MDHEN and CDR2 SYDVKM. CDR3 size: 14 residues. CDR3 in DNA: TGTGCCAGCAGTTTGGGACAGATAAACACTGAAGCTTTCTTT. Translation: CASSLGQINTEAFF.